The rows below give T cell receptor beta chains drawn from one sample of a study of CXCR3-negative and CXCR3-positive naive CD8 T cells. TCRdb reprocessed the 5' RACE reads and keeps a single row for each CDR3 protein, giving no DNA. The repertoire table contains 69,000 or so distinct CDR3 sequences. The sample consisted of naive CXCR3- CD8+ T cells from blood. The receptors originated from a human donor in good health. Some clones in this sample may be carry-over from other donors' samples. The CDR3 runs from the conserved cysteine through the conserved F or W.

j_call v_call cdr3_aa
TRBJ2-2 TRBV20-1 CSARDLAGGETGELFF
TRBJ1-2 TRBV28 CASSLRGQNYGYTF
TRBJ2-7 TRBV20-1 CSARDPHRGYEQYF
TRBJ2-1 TRBV6-5 CASSYQGHNEQFF
TRBJ2-5 TRBV20-1 CSANGPPTDQETQYF
TRBJ2-1 TRBV20-1 CSAQPGWRGGPGEQFF
TRBJ2-7 TRBV14 CASSQAQGAYEQYF
TRBJ2-7 TRBV11-3 CASSLYRDSGDYEQYF
TRBJ2-5 TRBV12-3/TRBV12-4 CASSYPGVETQYF
TRBJ1-2 TRBV29-1 CSVRQASNYGYTF
TRBJ2-1 TRBV4-3 CASSRTRGPYNEQFF
TRBJ1-5 TRBV4-3 CASSQDRQGSNQPQHF
TRBJ2-7 TRBV28 CASTPTGSAYEQYF
TRBJ2-1 TRBV28 CASSFFSGRTTYNEQFF
TRBJ1-5 TRBV7-9 CASSPSTPDSNQPQHF
TRBJ2-7 TRBV29-1 CSVEDGAVAGGSYEQYF
TRBJ2-1 TRBV19 CASSIWHSSSYNEQFF
TRBJ2-5 TRBV7-3 CASSLGGGVQETQYF
TRBJ2-1 TRBV30 CAWSVLPGGLDEQFF
TRBJ2-4 TRBV23-1 CASSQSVREGPGAKNIQYF
TRBJ1-5 TRBV12-5 CASGLGVLTGNNQPQHF
TRBJ2-3 TRBV28 CASSLFSGGFTDTQYF
TRBJ1-1 TRBV20-1 CSARGDVSRTEAFF
TRBJ2-2 TRBV4-1 CASSPFQGADTGELFF
TRBJ2-1 TRBV6-4 CASSDLGSSYNEQFF
TRBJ2-3 TRBV7-7 CASSTSSGRLSHTDTQYF
TRBJ1-2 TRBV29-1 CSVLPEGGDYGYTF
TRBJ2-3 TRBV5-1 CASSLTSTDTQYF
TRBJ1-2 TRBV7-9 CASSLDSHQESYTF
TRBJ1-2 TRBV15 CATSRGAQGALGYGYTF
TRBJ2-3 TRBV13 CASSDRGQAEYTQYF
TRBJ1-1 TRBV7-9 CASSRQGSLNTEAFF
TRBJ2-7 TRBV18 CASSQPEDYEQYF
TRBJ2-5 TRBV28 CASSPTGERETQYF
TRBJ1-3 TRBV2 CARWTGDGNTIYF
TRBJ1-2 TRBV28 CASTFRGGYYGYTF
TRBJ1-2 TRBV20-1 CSASRTEQYYGYTF
TRBJ1-5 TRBV9 CASSTLDSPRPQHF
TRBJ2-1 TRBV7-9 CASSARRSSYNEQFF
TRBJ2-1 TRBV20-1 CSAIGLTESSYNEQFF
TRBJ2-1 TRBV4-3 CASSQDRGGPDEQFF
TRBJ2-2 TRBV28 CASSLTGGYTGELFF
TRBJ2-1 TRBV7-4 CASNKQAVGRNEQFF
TRBJ1-2 TRBV7-9 CASSLVSSDYGYTF
TRBJ2-7 TRBV28 CASSWDRDPAYEQYF